This record concerns one TCR beta chain sequence. The target of this receptor is not known. One base away there is no much larger clone; base qualities are not given. For the CD8 naive samples, CD45RO-negative cells were positively selected for CCR7, yielding a CD45RA+CCR7+ population from which TemRA cells were excluded. Donors were healthy HIV-negative adults with no recently reported acute infections or vaccinations. Every donor was a Caucasian adult living in Nashville, Tennessee, USA. After blood collection by leukapheresis, PBMCs were isolated using Ficoll-Histopaque density gradient centrifugation and then cryopreserved in the vapor phase of liquid nitrogen. Analytical flow cytometry was used to check the purity and quantity of every magnetically sorted T cell population. From each sorted fraction, genomic DNA was isolated and quantified by UV absorbance on a Nanodrop 2000c. This specimen belongs to a study of shared clonotypes between healthy human individuals (dated by TCRdb to 2020 to 2021). Concerning the study at large: The cohort comprised two women and three men aged 18 to 49 years. Per donor, three plates each were used for CD4 naive and CD4 memory, two for CD8 naive, and one for CD8 memory. To estimate repertoire size and how much clonotype sharing occurs between individuals, the study deeply sequenced the blood TCR repertoires of roughly 5 healthy adults. Different laboratories and diverse techniques were used to prepare libraries and sequence TCR repertoires, to increase sequencing depth and limit assay-specific biases. Leukapheresis yielded between about 0.94 and 9.5 billion PBMCs per donor. Points the paper makes about the study in general: Pairwise subsampling led to the expectation that sequencing depth would affect the degree of clonotype sharing among donors. Sampling was restricted to blood, and TCR repertoires in tissues likely differ from the TCR repertoires found in blood. Across four donors, 5% to 6% of naive CD4, approximately 3.5% of naive CD8, around 2.1% of memory CD4, and approximately 0.4% of memory CD8 clonotypes were shared. Higher generation probabilities were observed for clonotypes shared by all four sorted-subset donors than for non-shared clonotypes. The genetic and exposure-history diversity represented was limited by the small number of donors. Larger estimated clonotype richness was generally found for naive subsets than for memory subsets. Rarefaction of sorted-subset datasets indicated incomplete sequencing despite the large sequencing depth.

Including cysteine and phenylalanine, the CDR3 has 14 amino acids. Of the read, only the CDR3 DNA is kept; its 42 bases are in frame from base 1. V trim: 4 bases; J trim: 10 bases; unmatched bases: 9. Sequences LGHNA (CDR1) and YSLEER (CDR2) are obtained from the germline V gene. TCR CDR3 regions were amplified from genomic DNA by multiplex PCR using the deep immunoSEQ assay. Extracted genomic DNA from each cell subset was spread evenly across all wells of several immunoSEQ 96-well plates, with each plate serving as a replicate. For sorted subsets, 200 to 250 ng genomic DNA, equal to about 30,000 T cell genomes, was loaded into each replicate PCR. Purified libraries were quantified with a Qubit 3.0 fluorometer, sized on a Bioanalyzer 2100, and re-quantified with the KAPA Library Quantification kit. A separate single-read 150-cycle Illumina NextSeq 550 flow cell was used to sequence each immunoSEQ 96-well plate. Regarding the original processing steps: Because the immunoSEQ output held only junctional sequences and lacked quality scores, the filtering could not match the filtering applied to full-length reads. To assign V/J genes and CDR3, sequences were annotated against IMGT germline references using PyIR, a Python wrapper for IgBLAST v1.9. Reads were filtered out if the reads had weak V/J assignments (E-value above 1e-6), no CDR3, stop codons, out-of-frame junctions, or ambiguous translated residues. V3J clonotypes were defined as sequences sharing the same inferred V gene, J gene, and CDR3 amino acid sequence. To compute the percentage overlap between repertoires, the number of shared unique clonotypes was divided by the size of the smaller repertoire. Richness of each repertoire was evaluated using RTK rarefaction, the Chao1 estimator, and Recon v2.1 estimates of unobserved clonotypes. Generation probabilities for all TCRbeta clonotypes obtained by the gDNA method from a few donors were computed using OLGA. The immuneACCESS repertoire file appears here via TCRdb, limited to in-frame rearrangements. These files lack a portion of the clones; in checked studies, under half of the deficit traces to unresolved V genes, and the cause of the others is not known. From that table come the V and J calls and clone size; the DNA was used to work out D and trimming. The sample contains about 2.1 million clones, under 95% of them found a single time. The ten top clones hold over 1.5% of the sample.

The sequence joins TRBV4-3 to TRBJ2-1; 8 central bases correspond to TRBD2. The source of this sequence is a man between 18 and 35 years old in good health. Some clones in this sample may be carry-over from other donors' samples. The sample comprised naive CD8+ T cells from PBMCs. This specimen's cell subset or site label, interpreted: CD45RA+CCR7+. The DNA reads TGCGCCAGCAGCCTAGGACTAGCTTCCGGGGAGCAGTTCTTC. Protein translation: CASSLGLASGEQFF.